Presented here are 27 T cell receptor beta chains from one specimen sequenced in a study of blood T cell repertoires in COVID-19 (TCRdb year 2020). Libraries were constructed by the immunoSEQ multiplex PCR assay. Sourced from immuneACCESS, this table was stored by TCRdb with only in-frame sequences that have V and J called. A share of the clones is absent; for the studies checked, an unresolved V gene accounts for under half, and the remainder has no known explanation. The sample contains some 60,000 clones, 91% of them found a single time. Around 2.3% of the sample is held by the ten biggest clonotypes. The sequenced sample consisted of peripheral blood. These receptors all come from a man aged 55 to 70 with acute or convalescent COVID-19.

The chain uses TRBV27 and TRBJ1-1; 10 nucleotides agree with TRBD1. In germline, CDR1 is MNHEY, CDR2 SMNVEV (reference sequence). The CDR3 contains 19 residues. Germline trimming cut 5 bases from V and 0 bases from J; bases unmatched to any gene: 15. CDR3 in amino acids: CASSTRDRGGLGMNTEAFF. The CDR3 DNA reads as TGTGCCAGCAGTACCCGGGACAGGGGAGGTCTCGGTATGAACACTGAAGCTTTCTTT.

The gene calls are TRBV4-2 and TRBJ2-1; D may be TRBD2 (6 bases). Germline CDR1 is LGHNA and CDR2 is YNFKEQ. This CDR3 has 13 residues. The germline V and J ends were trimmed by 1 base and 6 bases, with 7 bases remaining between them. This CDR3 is CASSQVGGNEQFF. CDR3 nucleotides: TGTGCCAGCAGCCAAGTGGGAGGCAATGAGCAGTTCTTC.

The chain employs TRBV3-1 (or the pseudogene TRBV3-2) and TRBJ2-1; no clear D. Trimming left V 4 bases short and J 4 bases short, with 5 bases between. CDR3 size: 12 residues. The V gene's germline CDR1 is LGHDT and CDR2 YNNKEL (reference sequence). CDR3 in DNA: TGTGCCAGCAGCCCCAATTACAATGAGCAGTTCTTC. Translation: CASSPNYNEQFF.

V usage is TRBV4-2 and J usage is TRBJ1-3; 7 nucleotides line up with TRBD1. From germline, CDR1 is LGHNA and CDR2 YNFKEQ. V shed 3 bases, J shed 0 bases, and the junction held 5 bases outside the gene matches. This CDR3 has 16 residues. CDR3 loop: CASSQADRDSGNTIYF. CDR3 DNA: TGTGCCAGCAGCCAGGCAGACAGGGACTCTGGAAACACCATATATTTT.

The CDR3 region is CASTNRDRNQPQHF. CDR3 nucleotide sequence: TGTGCCAGCACTAACCGGGACAGAAATCAGCCCCAGCATTTT. The chain is built from TRBV6-5 and TRBJ1-5; 7 bases map to TRBD1. J gave up 4 bases and V 7 bases, and 7 bases lay outside the gene matches. Germline V gene lookup returns CDR1 MNHEY and CDR2 SVGAGI. CDR3 size: 14 residues.

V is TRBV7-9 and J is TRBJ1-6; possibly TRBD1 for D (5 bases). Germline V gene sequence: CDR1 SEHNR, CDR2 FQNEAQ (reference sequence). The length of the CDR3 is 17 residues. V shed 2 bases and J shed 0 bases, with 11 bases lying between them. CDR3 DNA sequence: TGTGCCAGCAGCTTACGGGACTCAAGCTCCTATAATTCACCCCTCCACTTT. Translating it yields CASSLRDSSSYNSPLHF.

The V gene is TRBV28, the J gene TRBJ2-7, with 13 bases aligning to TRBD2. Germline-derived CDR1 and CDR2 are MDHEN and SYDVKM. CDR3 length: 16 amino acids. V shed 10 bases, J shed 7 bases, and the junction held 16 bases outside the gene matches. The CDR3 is CAILPGTSGMAREQYF. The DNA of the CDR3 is TGTGCCATCCTCCCAGGGACTAGCGGGATGGCGCGGGAGCAGTACTTC.

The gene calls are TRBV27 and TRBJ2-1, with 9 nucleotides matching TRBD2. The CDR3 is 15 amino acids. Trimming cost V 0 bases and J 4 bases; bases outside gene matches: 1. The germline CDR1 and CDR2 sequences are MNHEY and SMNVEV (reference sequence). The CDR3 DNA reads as TGTGCCAGCAGTTTATCTAGCGGGAGATACAATGAGCAGTTCTTC. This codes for CASSLSSGRYNEQFF.

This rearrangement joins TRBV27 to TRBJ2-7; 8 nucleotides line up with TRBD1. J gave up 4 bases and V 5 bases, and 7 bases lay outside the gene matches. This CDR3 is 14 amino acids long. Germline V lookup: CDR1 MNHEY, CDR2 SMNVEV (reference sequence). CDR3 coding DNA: TGTGCCAGCAGTCCCAGGGGGCTTTCGTACGAGCAGTACTTC. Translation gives CASSPRGLSYEQYF.

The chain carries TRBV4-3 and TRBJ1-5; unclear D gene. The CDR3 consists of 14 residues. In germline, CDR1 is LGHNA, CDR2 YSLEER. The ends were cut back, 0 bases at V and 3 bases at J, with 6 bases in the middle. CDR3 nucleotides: TGCGCCAGCAGCCAAGACCCCTCCAATCAGCCCCAGCATTTT. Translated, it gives CASSQDPSNQPQHF.

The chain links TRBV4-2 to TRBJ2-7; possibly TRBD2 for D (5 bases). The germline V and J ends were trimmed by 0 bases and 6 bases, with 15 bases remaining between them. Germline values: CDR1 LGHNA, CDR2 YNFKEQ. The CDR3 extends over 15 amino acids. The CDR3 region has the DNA TGTGCCAGCAGCCAAGATGGGTCGGGGTTTGGCGAGCAGTACTTC. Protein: CASSQDGSGFGEQYF.

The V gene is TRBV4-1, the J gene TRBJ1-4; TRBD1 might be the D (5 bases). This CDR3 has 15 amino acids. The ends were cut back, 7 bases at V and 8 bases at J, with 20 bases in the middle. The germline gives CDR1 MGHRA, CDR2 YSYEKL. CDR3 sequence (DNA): TGCGCCAGCACCCTTACCGGGGGTGTAGCGGAAAAACTGTTTTTT. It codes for CASTLTGGVAEKLFF.

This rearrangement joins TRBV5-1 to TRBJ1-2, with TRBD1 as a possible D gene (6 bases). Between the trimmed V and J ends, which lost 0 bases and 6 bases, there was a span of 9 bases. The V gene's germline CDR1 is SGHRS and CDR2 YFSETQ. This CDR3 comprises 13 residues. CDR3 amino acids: CASSLEGVDGYTF. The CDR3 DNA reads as TGCGCCAGCAGCTTGGAGGGGGTGGATGGCTACACCTTC.

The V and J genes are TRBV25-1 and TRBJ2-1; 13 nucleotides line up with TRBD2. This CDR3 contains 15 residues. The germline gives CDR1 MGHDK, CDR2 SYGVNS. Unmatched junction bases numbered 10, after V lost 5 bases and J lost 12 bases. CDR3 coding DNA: TGTGCCAGCAGTAGGCCCGGGACTAGCGGGATTGGGCAGTTCTTC. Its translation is CASSRPGTSGIGQFF.

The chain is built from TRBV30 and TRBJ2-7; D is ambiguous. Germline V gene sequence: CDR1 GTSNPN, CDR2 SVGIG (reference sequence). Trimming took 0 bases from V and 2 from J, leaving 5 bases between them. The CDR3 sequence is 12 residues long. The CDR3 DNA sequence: TGTGCCTGGAGTGTAATAACCTACGAGCAGTACTTC. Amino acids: CAWSVITYEQYF.

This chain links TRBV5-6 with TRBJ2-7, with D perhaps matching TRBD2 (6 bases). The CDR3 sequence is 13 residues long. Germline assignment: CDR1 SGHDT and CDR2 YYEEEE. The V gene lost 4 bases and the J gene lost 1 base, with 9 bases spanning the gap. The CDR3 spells CASSTGGSYEQYF. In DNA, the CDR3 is TGTGCCAGCAGCACCGGGGGATCCTACGAGCAGTACTTC.

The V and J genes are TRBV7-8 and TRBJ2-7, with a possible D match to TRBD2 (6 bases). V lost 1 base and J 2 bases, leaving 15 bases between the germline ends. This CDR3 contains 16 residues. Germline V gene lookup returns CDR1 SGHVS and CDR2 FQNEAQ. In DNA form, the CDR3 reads TGTGCCAGCAGCTTAGAGCGGGCAGGCGGTCCCTACGAGCAGTACTTC. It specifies CASSLERAGGPYEQYF.

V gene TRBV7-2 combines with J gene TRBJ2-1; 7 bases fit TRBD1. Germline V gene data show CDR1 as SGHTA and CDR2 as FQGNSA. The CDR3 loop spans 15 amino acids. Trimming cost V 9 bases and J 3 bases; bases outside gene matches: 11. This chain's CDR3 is CASSTEGGIYNEQFF. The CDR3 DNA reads TGTGCCAGTTCAACTGAAGGGGGCATCTACAATGAGCAGTTCTTC.

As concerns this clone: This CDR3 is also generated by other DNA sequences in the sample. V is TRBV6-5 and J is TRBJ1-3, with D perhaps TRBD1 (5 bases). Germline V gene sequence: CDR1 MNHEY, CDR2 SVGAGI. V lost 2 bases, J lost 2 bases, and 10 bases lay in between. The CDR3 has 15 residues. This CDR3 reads CASSYRGGPGNTIYF. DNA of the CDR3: TGTGCCAGCAGTTACAGGGGAGGACCTGGAAACACCATATATTTT.

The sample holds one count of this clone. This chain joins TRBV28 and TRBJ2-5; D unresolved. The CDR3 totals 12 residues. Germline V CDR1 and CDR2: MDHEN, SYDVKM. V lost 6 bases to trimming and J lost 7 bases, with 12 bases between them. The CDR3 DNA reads TGTGCCAGCAGGCCTAACGCAGGGACCCAGTACTTC. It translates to CASRPNAGTQYF.

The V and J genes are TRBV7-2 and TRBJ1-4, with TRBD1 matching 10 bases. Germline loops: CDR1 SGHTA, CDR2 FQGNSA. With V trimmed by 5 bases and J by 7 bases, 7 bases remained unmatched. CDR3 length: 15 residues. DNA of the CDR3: TGTGCCAGCAGCCCACCGGGACAGGGGAGTGAAAAACTGTTTTTT. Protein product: CASSPPGQGSEKLFF. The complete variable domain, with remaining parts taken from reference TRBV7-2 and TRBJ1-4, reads GAGVSQSPSNKVTEKGKDVELRCDPISGHTALYWYRQSLGQGLEFLIYFQGNSAPDKSGLPSDRFSAERTGGSVSTLTIQRTQQEDSAVYLCASSPPGQGSEKLFFGSGTQLSVL.

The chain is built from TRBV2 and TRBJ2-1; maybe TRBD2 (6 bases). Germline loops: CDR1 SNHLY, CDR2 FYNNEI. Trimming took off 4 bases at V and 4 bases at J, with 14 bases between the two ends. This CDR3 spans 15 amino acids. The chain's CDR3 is CASSGGVAGYNEQFF. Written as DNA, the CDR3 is TGTGCCAGCAGTGGGGGGGTCGCGGGGTACAATGAGCAGTTCTTC.

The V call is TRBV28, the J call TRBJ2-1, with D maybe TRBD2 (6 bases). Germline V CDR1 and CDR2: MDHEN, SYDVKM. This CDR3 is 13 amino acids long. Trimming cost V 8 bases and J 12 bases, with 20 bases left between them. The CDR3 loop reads CASCPGTRVRQFF. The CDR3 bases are TGTGCCAGCTGCCCCGGGACTCGGGTTCGGCAGTTCTTC.

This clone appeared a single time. The CDR3 DNA is TGTGCCAGTAGATCCGGGACTAGCGGGAGTAGCACAGATACGCAGTATTTT. Translating it yields CASRSGTSGSSTDTQYF. The chain joins TRBV19 to TRBJ2-3; 14 nucleotides agree with TRBD2. The CDR3 is 17 residues long. The germline CDR1 and CDR2 sequences are LNHDA and SQIVND (reference sequence). V dropped 6 bases and J dropped 0; count of bases not matched to a gene: 5.

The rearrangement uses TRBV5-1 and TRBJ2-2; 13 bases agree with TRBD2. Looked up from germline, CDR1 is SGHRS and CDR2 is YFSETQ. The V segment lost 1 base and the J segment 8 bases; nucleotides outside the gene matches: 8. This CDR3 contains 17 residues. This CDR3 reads CASSLRSGLAGAGELFF. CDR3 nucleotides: TGCGCCAGCAGCTTGCGGTCCGGACTAGCGGGAGCGGGGGAGCTGTTTTTT.

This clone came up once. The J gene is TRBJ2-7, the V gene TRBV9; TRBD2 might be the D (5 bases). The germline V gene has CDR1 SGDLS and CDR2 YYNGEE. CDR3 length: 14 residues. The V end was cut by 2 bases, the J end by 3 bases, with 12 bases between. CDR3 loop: CASSVGIRDYEQYF. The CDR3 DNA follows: TGTGCCAGCAGCGTTGGAATACGGGACTACGAGCAGTACTTC. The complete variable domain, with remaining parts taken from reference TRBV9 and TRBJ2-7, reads DSGVTQTPKHLITATGQRVTLRCSPRSGDLSVYWYQQSLDQGLQFLIQYYNGEERAKGNILERFSAQQFPDLHSELNLSSLELGDSALYFCASSVGIRDYEQYFGPGTRLTVT.

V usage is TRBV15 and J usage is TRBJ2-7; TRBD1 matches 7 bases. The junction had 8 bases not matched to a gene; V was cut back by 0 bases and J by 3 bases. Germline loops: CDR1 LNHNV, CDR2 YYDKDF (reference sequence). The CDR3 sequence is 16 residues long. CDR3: CATSRDRAGGRYEQYF. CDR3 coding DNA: TGTGCCACCAGCAGAGATCGGGCAGGGGGACGCTACGAGCAGTACTTC.